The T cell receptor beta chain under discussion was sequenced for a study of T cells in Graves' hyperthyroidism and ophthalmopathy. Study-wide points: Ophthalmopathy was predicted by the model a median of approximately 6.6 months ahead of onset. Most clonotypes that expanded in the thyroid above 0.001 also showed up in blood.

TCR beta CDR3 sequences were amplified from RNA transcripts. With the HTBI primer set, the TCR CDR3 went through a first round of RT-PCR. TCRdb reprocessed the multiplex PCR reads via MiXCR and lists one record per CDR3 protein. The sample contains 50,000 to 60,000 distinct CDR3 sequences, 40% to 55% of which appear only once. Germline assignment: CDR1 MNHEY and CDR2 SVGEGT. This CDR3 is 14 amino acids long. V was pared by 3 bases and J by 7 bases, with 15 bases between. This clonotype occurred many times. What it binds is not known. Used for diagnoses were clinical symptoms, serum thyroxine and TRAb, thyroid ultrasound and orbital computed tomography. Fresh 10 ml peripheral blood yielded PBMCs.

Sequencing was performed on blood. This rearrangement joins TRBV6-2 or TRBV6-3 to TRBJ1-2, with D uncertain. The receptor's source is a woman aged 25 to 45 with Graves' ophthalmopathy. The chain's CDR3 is CASSYSEGSRGYTF. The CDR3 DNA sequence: TGTGCCAGCAGTTATTCGGAGGGTTCGCGTGGCTACACCTTC.